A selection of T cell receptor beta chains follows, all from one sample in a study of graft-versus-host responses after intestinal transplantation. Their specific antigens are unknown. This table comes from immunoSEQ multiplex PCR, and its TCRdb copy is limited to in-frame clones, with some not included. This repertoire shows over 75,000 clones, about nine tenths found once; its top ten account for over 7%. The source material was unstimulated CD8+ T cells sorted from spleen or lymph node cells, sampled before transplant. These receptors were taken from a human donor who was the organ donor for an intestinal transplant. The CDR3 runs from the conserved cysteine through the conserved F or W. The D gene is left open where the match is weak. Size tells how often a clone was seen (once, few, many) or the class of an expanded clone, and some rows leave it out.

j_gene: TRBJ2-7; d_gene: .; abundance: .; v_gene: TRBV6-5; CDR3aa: CASSLVQGRAYEQYF; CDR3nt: TGTGCCAGCAGCCTAGTCCAGGGAAGAGCCTACGAGCAGTACTTC
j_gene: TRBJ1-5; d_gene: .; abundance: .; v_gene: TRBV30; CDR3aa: CAWSPQTASNQPQHF; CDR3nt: TGTGCCTGGAGTCCGCAGACAGCGAGCAATCAGCCCCAGCATTTT
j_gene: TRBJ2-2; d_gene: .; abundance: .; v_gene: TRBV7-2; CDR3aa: CASSLGTGELFF; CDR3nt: TGTGCCAGCAGCTTAGGGACCGGGGAGCTGTTTTTT
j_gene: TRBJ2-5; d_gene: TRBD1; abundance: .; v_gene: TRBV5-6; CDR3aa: CASSGGQGPDNQETQYF; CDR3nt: TGTGCCAGCAGCGGGGGACAGGGGCCAGATAATCAAGAGACCCAGTACTTC
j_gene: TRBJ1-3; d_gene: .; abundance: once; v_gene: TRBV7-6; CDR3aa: CASSPKDLDSHSGNTIYF; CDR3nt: TGTGCCAGCAGCCCCAAGGACTTAGACAGCCACTCTGGAAACACCATATATTTT
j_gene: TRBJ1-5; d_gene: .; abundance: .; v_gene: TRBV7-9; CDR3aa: CASSSTTDQPQHF; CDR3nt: TGTGCCAGCAGCTCAACGACAGATCAGCCCCAGCATTTT
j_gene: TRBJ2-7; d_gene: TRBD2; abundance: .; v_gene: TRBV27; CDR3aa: CASRPFSGSNYEQYF; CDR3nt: TGTGCCAGCAGACCCTTTAGCGGGAGTAACTACGAGCAGTACTTC
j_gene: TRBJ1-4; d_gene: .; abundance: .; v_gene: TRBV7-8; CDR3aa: CASSSSDGTNEKLFF; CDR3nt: TGTGCCAGCAGCTCATCGGACGGTACTAATGAAAAACTGTTTTTT
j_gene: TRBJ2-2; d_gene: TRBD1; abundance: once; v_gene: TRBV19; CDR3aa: CASTDRTYTGELFF; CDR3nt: TGTGCCAGTACGGACAGGACATACACCGGGGAGCTGTTTTTT
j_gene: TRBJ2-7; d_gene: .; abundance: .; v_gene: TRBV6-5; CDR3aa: CASSFWGEQYF; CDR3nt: TGTGCCAGCAGTTTCTGGGGGGAGCAGTACTTC
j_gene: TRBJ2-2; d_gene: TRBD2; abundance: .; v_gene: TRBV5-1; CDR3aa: CASSLGVGLAGTHTGELFF; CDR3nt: TGCGCCAGCAGCTTGGGGGTTGGACTAGCGGGGACCCACACCGGGGAGCTGTTTTTT
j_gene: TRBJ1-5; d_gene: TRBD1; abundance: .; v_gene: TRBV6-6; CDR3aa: CATGGQGINQPQHF; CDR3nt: TGTGCCACCGGGGGACAGGGGATTAATCAGCCCCAGCATTTT
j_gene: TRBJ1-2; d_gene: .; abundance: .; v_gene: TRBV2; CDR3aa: CASSDFQGRAIGYTF; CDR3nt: TGTGCCAGCAGTGATTTCCAGGGAAGGGCTATTGGCTACACCTTC
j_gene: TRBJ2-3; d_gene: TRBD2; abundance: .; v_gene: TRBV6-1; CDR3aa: CASRGGTSADTQYF; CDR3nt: TGTGCCAGCAGGGGAGGGACTAGCGCAGATACGCAGTATTTT
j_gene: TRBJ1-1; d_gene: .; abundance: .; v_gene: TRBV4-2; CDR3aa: CASSQGGNTEAFF; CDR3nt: TGTGCCAGCAGCCAAGGCGGGAACACTGAAGCTTTCTTT
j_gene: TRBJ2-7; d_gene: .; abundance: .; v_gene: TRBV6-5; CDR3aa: CASSPGPDSSYEQYF; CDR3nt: TGTGCCAGCAGTCCTGGGCCGGATAGCTCCTACGAGCAGTACTTC
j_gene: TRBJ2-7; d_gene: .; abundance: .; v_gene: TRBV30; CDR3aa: CAWRQGGEQYF; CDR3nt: TGTGCCTGGAGGCAGGGAGGCGAGCAGTACTTC
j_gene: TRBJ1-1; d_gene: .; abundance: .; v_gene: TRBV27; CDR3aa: CASSFWSNTEAFF; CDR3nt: TGTGCCAGCAGTTTCTGGTCAAACACTGAAGCTTTCTTT
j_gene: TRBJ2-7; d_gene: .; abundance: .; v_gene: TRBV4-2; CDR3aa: CASSQEGTDTYEQYF; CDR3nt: TGTGCCAGCAGCCAAGAAGGGACTGACACCTACGAGCAGTACTTC
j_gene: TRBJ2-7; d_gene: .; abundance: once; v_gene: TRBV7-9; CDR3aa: CASAGASYEQYF; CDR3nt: TGTGCCAGCGCAGGGGCCTCCTACGAGCAGTACTTC
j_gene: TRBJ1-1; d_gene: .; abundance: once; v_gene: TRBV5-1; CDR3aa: CASSLWGAYRFFGGTEAFF; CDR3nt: TGCGCCAGCAGCTTGTGGGGGGCATATCGTTTTTTTGGCGGGACTGAAGCTTTCTTT
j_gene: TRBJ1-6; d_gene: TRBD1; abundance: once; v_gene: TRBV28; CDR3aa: CASQTGTEINSPLHF; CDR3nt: TGTGCCAGCCAGACCGGGACAGAAATAAATTCACCCCTCCACTTT
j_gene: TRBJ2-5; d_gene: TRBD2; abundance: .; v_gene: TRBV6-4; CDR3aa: CASSEGSGGQETQYF; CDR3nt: TGTGCCAGCAGTGAGGGTAGCGGGGGACAAGAGACCCAGTACTTC
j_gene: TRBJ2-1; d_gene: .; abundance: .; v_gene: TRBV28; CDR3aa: CASRSPGYNEQFF; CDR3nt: TGTGCCAGCAGAAGCCCGGGGTACAATGAGCAGTTCTTC
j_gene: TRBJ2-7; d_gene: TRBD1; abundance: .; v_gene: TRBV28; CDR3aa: CASTIPGDRGYEQYF; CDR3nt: TGTGCCAGCACCATACCCGGGGACAGGGGATACGAGCAGTACTTC
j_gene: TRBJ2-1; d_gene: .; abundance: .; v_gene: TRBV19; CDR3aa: CASSPRLGPQRGEQFF; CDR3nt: TGTGCCAGTAGTCCCCGATTGGGGCCCCAAAGGGGTGAGCAGTTCTTC
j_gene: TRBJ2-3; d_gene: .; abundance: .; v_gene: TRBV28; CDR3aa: CASSSGTNTTDTQYF; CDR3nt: TGTGCCAGCAGTTCCGGGACAAATACCACAGATACGCAGTATTTT
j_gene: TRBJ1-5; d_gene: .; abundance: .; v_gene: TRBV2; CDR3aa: CASSGGTPAYLSNQPQHF; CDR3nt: TGTGCCAGCAGTGGAGGGACACCTGCCTACCTTAGCAATCAGCCCCAGCATTTT
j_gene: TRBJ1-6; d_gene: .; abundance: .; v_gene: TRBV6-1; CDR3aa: CASSSPEPHSPLHF; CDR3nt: TGTGCCAGCAGTTCCCCAGAGCCCCATTCACCCCTCCACTTT